The T cell receptor (beta chain) described here comes from a study of blood T cell repertoires in COVID-19. Cohorts were assigned according to the clinical history that participants reported. This clone was seen a handful of times. Libraries were prepared by immunoSEQ multiplex PCR; TCRdb keeps only in-frame clonotypes and omits some of them. There are roughly 400,000 clones in the sample; around nine tenths occur only once, and 1.4% to 1.5% lies in the top ten. V lost 5 bases and J lost 2, with 9 bases in between. CDR3 length equals 13 residues. Germline V lookup: CDR1 SNHLY, CDR2 FYNNEI. This clonotype was obtained from a woman younger than 35 who had been exposed to COVID-19. The rearrangement joins TRBV2 to TRBJ1-1; D gene unclear. The sequenced sample was PBMCs or T cells enriched from blood (not recorded which). CDR3 loop: CASSTESNTEAFF. The DNA for the CDR3 is TGTGCCAGCAGTACAGAGTCTAACACTGAAGCTTTCTTT.